A single sample gave rise to the 12 T cell receptor beta chains below, sequenced in a study of patients and donors after allogeneic stem cell transplantation. In TCRdb, the RT-PCR reads were re-called with MiXCR into one record per CDR3 protein. This table has over 350,000 distinct CDR3 sequences, around 16% appearing once. The sample consisted of blood, either unsorted or a sorted T cell fraction (not recorded which). The receptor set was obtained from a human donor who was either an allogeneic HSCT recipient or a stem cell or donor lymphocyte infusion donor (not recorded which). It is not recorded whose cells these are; they may come from a transplant donor.

This clonotype was detected only a few times. The rearrangement joins TRBV27 to TRBJ2-7, with 12 positions matching TRBD2. V lost 7 bases to trimming and J lost 7 bases; unmatched junction nucleotides: 8. This CDR3 has 14 residues. Germline CDR1 reads MNHEY; CDR2 reads SMNVEV (reference sequence). CDR3 residues: CASTRLAGVGEQYF. The CDR3 DNA sequence: TGTGCCAGCACAAGACTAGCGGGAGTTGGGGAGCAGTACTTC.

The chain recombines TRBV6-1 with TRBJ1-2; D unresolved. V was trimmed by 1 base and J by 7 bases, leaving 4 bases between them. This CDR3 is built from 11 residues. Germline V CDR1 and CDR2: MNHNS, SASEGT. CDR3 in DNA: TGTGCCAGCAGTGAAGAACTTGGCTACACCTTC. This codes for CASSEELGYTF.

This rearrangement joins TRBV29-1 to TRBJ2-7; tentative D call: TRBD2 (5 bases). The CDR3 is 12 amino acids. Germline loops: CDR1 SQVTM, CDR2 ANQGSEA. With 6 bases removed from V and 2 bases from J, the gap between germline ends came to 11 bases. The CDR3 loop reads CSVTREAYEQYF. CDR3 DNA: TGCAGCGTGACCCGGGAAGCCTACGAGCAGTACTTC.

This clonotype has more than one count but fewer than ten. DNA of the CDR3: TGCAGCGTTGAGGGGTCACAGGGCTCAGGCACAGATACGCAGTATTTT. It is translated as CSVEGSQGSGTDTQYF. V is TRBV29-1 and J is TRBJ2-3; D may be TRBD1 (6 bases). Germline CDR1 SQVTM, CDR2 ANQGSEA. The CDR3 totals 16 residues. Trimming cost V 3 bases and J 1 base, with 17 bases left between them.

Only a few counts were recorded for this clonotype. This chain links TRBV11-2 with TRBJ2-1; D is unclear. This CDR3 comprises 12 residues. Trimming pared 5 bases from V and 8 bases from J, leaving 10 bases between. Germline V gene sequence: CDR1 SGHAT, CDR2 FQNNGV. CDR3 sequence (DNA): TGTGCCAGCAGCCCGCTAGTTGATGAGCAGTTCTTC. This sequence encodes CASSPLVDEQFF.

This clonotype appeared a few times. V usage is TRBV28 and J usage is TRBJ2-3; TRBD2 agrees at 11 bases. Germline V CDR1 and CDR2: MDHEN, SYDVKM. This CDR3 has 18 amino acids. After removal of 2 bases from V and 5 bases from J, the junction contained 12 bases not matched to a gene. DNA for the CDR3: TGTGCCAGCAGTTTACCGAGGGGACTAGCGGTCAAGTTAGATACGCAGTATTTT. It translates to CASSLPRGLAVKLDTQYF.

This clonotype came up many times. This chain connects TRBV6-5 to TRBJ2-2; TRBD1 matches at 7 bases. Germline CDR1 MNHEY, CDR2 SVGAGI. This CDR3 region has 13 residues. The trim removed 2 bases at V and 6 bases at J, leaving 0 bases unmatched. The CDR3 DNA reads as TGTGCCAGCAGTTACGGGACAGCCGGGGAGCTGTTTTTT. Residues: CASSYGTAGELFF.

The genes are TRBV5-1 and TRBJ1-2; 7 bases are shared with TRBD1. The CDR3 runs to 16 residues. CDR1 and CDR2 from the germline V gene are SGHRS and YFSETQ. The junction had 11 bases not matched to a gene; V was cut back by 2 bases and J by 4 bases. In nucleotides, the CDR3 is TGCGCCAGCAGCTTACAATCCAGGGGGTCATTCTATGGCTACACCTTC. This codes for CASSLQSRGSFYGYTF.

V usage is TRBV5-8 and J usage is TRBJ2-3, with D uncertain. Trimming shortened V by 3 bases and J by 7 bases, and 18 bases separated the two germline ends. Germline-derived CDR1 and CDR2 are SGHTS and YDEGEE. CDR3 length: 15 residues. CDR3 loop: CASSYIPDRANTQYF. CDR3 in DNA: TGTGCCAGCAGCTACATCCCGGACCGGGCCAATACGCAGTATTTT.

This clonotype was seen a handful of times. The chain employs TRBV3-1 and TRBJ2-2; a possible D gene is TRBD2 (5 bases). The CDR3 consists of 16 residues. Germline CDR1 and CDR2: LGHDT and YNNKEL (reference sequence). The V gene lost 3 bases and the J gene lost 4 bases, with 15 bases spanning the gap. As DNA, the CDR3 is TGTGCCAGCAGCCATTTGAGTAACCGGGGCACCGGGGAGCTGTTTTTT. It specifies CASSHLSNRGTGELFF.

This clonotype was counted ten times or more. This rearrangement joins TRBV5-1 to TRBJ2-2; tentatively, D is TRBD1 (5 bases). Trimming cost V 0 bases and J 4 bases, with 10 bases left between them. The CDR3 totals 15 residues. Germline V gives CDR1 SGHRS, CDR2 YFSETQ. DNA of the CDR3: TGCGCCAGCAGCTTGGAGGGGCTCGGCACCGGGGAGCTGTTTTTT. Its protein is CASSLEGLGTGELFF.

CDR3 region: CASSSRTGVEAFF. The CDR3, as DNA: TGTGCCAGCAGTTCTCGGACAGGGGTTGAAGCTTTCTTT. The rearrangement links TRBV12-3 or TRBV12-4 to TRBJ1-1, with 9 nucleotides matching TRBD1. The V gene end was trimmed by 4 bases and the J gene end by 7 bases; junction bases not matched to a gene: 4. This CDR3 spans 13 amino acids.